Listed here are 5 T cell receptor beta chains from one sample, sequenced in a study of T-cell memory formation after mild COVID-19. From the 5' RACE reads, TCRdb called clonotypes with MiXCR, one entry per CDR3 protein. In the table there are 350,000 to 450,000 distinct CDR3 sequences, around 28% of which are singletons. The sample comprised PBMCs or a T cell subset sorted from them (not recorded which). The receptors derive from an adult woman who had mild COVID-19 (a few samples of this study predate the infection). Cell type and time point are not known.

This sequence joins TRBV7-6 and TRBJ2-7; tentatively, D is TRBD1 or TRBD2 (5 bases each). The V and J ends lost 1 base and 2 bases respectively, with 12 bases between them. The CDR3 length is 15 residues. The germline V gene has CDR1 SGHVS and CDR2 FNYEAQ. The CDR3 region is CASSLEAGTTYEQYF. The CDR3 DNA reads TGTGCCAGCAGCTTAGAGGCAGGGACCACCTACGAGCAGTACTTC. Looking up the rest from reference TRBV7-6 and TRBJ2-7 gives the full variable domain: GAGVSQSPRYKVTKRGQDVALRCDPISGHVSLYWYRQALGQGPEFLTYFNYEAQQDKSGLPNDRFSAERPEGSISTLTIQRTEQRDSAMYRCASSLEAGTTYEQYFGPGTRLTVT.

This clonotype was observed a handful of times. V gene TRBV24-1 combines with J gene TRBJ2-5, with D unclear. The CDR3 runs 15 residues. The V gene lost 0 bases and the J gene lost 1 base, with 8 bases spanning the gap. The germline V gene encodes CDR1 KGHDR and CDR2 SFDVKD. This chain's CDR3 is CATSDLQRLQETQYF. The CDR3 nucleotides read TGTGCCACCAGTGATTTGCAGCGACTCCAAGAGACCCAGTACTTC.

At least ten counts were recorded for this clonotype. The chain is built from TRBV20-1 and TRBJ2-1; 7 bases map to TRBD1. CDR3 length: 13 residues. The germline gives CDR1 DFQATT, CDR2 SNEGSKA (reference sequence). The CDR3 coding sequence is TGCAGCGAGAGGAGACAGGGTGGGAATGAGCAGTTCTTC. Translating gives CSERRQGGNEQFF.

This sequence joins TRBV20-1 and TRBJ1-6; tentative D call: TRBD1 (5 bases). Trimming cost V 6 bases and J 0 bases, with 18 bases left between them. The CDR3 has 17 amino acids. Germline-derived CDR1 and CDR2 are DFQATT and SNEGSKA (reference sequence). The CDR3 here is CSAKRRGSNSYNSPLHF. CDR3 in DNA: TGCAGTGCGAAGAGAAGGGGCAGCAACTCCTATAATTCACCCCTCCACTTT.

The chain links TRBV24-1 to TRBJ2-3; a possible D gene is TRBD1 (5 bases). The V and J ends lost 2 bases and 6 bases respectively, with 11 bases between them. Germline V gene data show CDR1 as KGHDR and CDR2 as SFDVKD. The CDR3 loop spans 14 amino acids. The CDR3 loop is CATSDWKGADTQYF. The CDR3 bases are TGTGCCACCAGTGATTGGAAAGGGGCGGATACGCAGTATTTT.